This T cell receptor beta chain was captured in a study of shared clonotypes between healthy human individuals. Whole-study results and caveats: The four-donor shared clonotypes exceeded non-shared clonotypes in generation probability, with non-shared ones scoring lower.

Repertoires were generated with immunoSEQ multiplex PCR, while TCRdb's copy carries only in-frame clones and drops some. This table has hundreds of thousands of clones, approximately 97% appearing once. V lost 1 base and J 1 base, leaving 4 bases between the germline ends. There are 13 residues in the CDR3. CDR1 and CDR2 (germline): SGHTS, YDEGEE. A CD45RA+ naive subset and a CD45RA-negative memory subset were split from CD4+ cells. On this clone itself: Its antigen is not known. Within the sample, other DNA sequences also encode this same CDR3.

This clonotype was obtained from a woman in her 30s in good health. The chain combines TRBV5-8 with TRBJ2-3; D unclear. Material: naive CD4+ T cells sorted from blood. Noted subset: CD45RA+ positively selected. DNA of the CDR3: TGTGCCAGCAGCTTGCGGGGCACAGATACGCAGTATTTT. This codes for CASSLRGTDTQYF.